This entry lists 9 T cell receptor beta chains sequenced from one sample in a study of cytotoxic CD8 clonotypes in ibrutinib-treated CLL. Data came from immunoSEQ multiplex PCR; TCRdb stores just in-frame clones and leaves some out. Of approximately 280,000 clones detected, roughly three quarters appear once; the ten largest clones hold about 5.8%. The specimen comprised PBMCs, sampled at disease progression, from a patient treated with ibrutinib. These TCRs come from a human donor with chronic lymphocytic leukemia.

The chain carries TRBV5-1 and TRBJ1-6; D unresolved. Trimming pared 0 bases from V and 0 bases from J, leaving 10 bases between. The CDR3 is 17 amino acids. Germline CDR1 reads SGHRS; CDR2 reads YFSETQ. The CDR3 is CASSLAPQSSYNSPLHF. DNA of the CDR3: TGCGCCAGCAGCTTGGCCCCACAGAGCTCCTATAATTCACCCCTCCACTTT.

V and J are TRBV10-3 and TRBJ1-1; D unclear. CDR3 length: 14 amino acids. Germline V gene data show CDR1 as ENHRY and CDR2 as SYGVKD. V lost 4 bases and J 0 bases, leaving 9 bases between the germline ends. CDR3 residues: CAISGAGMNTEAFF. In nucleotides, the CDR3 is TGTGCCATCAGTGGGGCAGGCATGAACACTGAAGCTTTCTTT.

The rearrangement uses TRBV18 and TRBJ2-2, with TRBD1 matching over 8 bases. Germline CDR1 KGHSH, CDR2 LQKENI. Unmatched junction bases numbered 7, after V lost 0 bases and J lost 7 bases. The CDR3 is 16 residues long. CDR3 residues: CASSPPGQVGFGELFF. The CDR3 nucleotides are TGTGCCAGCTCACCACCGGGACAGGTCGGTTTCGGGGAGCTGTTTTTT.

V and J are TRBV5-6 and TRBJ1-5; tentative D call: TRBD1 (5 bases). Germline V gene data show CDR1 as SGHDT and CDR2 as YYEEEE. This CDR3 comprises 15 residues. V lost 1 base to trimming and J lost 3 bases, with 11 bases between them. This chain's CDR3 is CASSLKGRFNQPQHF. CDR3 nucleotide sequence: TGTGCCAGCAGCTTGAAGGGACGGTTCAATCAGCCCCAGCATTTT.

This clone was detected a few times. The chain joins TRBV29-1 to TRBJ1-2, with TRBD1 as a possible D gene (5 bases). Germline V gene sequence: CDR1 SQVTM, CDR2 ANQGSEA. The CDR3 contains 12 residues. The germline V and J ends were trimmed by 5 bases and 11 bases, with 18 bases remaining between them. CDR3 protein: CSVWVREPTYTF. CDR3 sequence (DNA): TGCAGCGTTTGGGTCAGGGAACCTACTTACACCTTC.

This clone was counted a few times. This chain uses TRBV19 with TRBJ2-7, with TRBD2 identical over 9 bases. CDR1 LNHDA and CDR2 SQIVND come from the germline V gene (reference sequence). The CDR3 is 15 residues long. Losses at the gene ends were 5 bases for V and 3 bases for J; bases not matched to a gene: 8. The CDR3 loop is CASSFYGTSSYEQYF. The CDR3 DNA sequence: TGTGCCAGTAGTTTCTACGGGACTAGCAGCTACGAGCAGTACTTC.

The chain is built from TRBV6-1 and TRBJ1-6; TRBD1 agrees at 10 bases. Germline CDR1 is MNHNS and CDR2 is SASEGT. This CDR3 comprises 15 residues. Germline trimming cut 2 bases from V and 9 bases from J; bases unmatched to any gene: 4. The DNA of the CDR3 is TGTGCCAGCAGTGAAATCGGGACAGGGGTTTCACCCCTCCACTTT. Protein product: CASSEIGTGVSPLHF.

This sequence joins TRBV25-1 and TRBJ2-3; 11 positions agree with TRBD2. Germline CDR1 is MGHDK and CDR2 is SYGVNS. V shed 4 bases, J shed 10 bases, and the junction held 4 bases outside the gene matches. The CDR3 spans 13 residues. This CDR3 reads CASSVSGGGSQYF. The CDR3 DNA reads TGTGCCAGCAGTGTTAGCGGGGGGGGGTCGCAGTATTTT.

CDR3 sequence reads: CATQGANQPQHF. The CDR3 coding sequence is TGTGCCACGCAGGGTGCAAATCAGCCCCAGCATTTT. This chain links TRBV7-2 with TRBJ1-5; D may be TRBD1 (5 bases). V lost 10 bases and J 4 bases, leaving 11 bases between the germline ends. The CDR3 is 12 amino acids. Germline loops: CDR1 SGHTA, CDR2 FQGNSA.